The subject of this entry is one TCR beta chain. This sample is part of a study of blood T cell repertoires in COVID-19. Libraries were prepared by immunoSEQ multiplex PCR; TCRdb keeps only in-frame clonotypes and omits some of them. The table records about 47,000 clones, approximately 84% of them present only once. Germline V gene sequence: CDR1 MDHEN, CDR2 SYDVKM. V dropped 8 bases and J dropped 2; count of bases not matched to a gene: 1. CDR3 size: 14 residues. What was sequenced was peripheral blood. The chain joins TRBV28 to TRBJ2-6; 9 nucleotides line up with TRBD1. The TCR sequence derives from a man aged 45-60 years with acute or convalescent COVID-19. CDR3 sequence (DNA): TGTGCCAGCGGGACAGGGACTGGGGCCAACGTCCTGACTTTC. It translates to CASGTGTGANVLTF.